Following are 29 T cell receptor beta chains from one sample sequenced in a study of T cell repertoires in cytomegalovirus infection. TCRdb re-called the reads with MiXCR, one entry per CDR3 protein. The sample contains more than 150,000 distinct CDR3 sequences, roughly 27% of which appear only once. The specimen was PBMCs. These receptors were obtained from a human donor in good health (CMV status not recorded). Some clones in this sample may be carry-over from other donors' samples.

This clonotype was detected a few times. The rearrangement uses TRBV12-5 and TRBJ1-1, with TRBD1 as a possible D gene (6 bases). This CDR3 contains 16 residues. Between the trimmed V and J ends, which lost 1 base and 5 bases, there was a span of 17 bases. CDR1 and CDR2 (germline): LGHNT, FRNRAP. The CDR3 spells CASGLGWTESWTEAFF. CDR3 DNA sequence: TGTGCTAGTGGTTTGGGTTGGACAGAAAGTTGGACTGAAGCTTTCTTT.

The chain carries TRBV2 and TRBJ1-2, with a possible D match to TRBD1 (6 bases). CDR3 size: 14 residues. In germline, CDR1 is SNHLY, CDR2 FYNNEI. Trimming shortened V by 11 bases and J by 1 base, and 17 bases separated the two germline ends. The CDR3 DNA reads TGTGCCGGGGCTTTAAGGACAGTTAACTATGGCTACACCTTC. Translating gives CAGALRTVNYGYTF.

J is TRBJ2-7 and V is TRBV4-3; 8 bases agree with TRBD1. From germline, CDR1 is LGHNA and CDR2 YSLEER. J was trimmed by 4 bases and V by 1 base; bases with no gene match: 3. CDR3 length equals 14 residues. In nucleotides, the CDR3 is TGCGCCAGCAGCCAAGCCAGGGGGCAATACGAGCAGTACTTC. It codes for CASSQARGQYEQYF.

This chain uses TRBV9 with TRBJ1-6; maybe TRBD1 (6 bases). Germline-derived CDR1 and CDR2 are SGDLS and YYNGEE. The V gene lost 0 bases and the J gene lost 10 bases, with 14 bases spanning the gap. The CDR3 consists of 15 residues. The CDR3 spells CASSVDGGGRSPLHF. CDR3 DNA: TGTGCCAGCAGCGTAGATGGAGGGGGTCGATCACCCCTCCACTTT. The whole variable domain, filled in from reference TRBV9 and TRBJ1-6, reads DSGVTQTPKHLITATGQRVTLRCSPRSGDLSVYWYQQSLDQGLQFLIQYYNGEERAKGNILERFSAQQFPDLHSELNLSSLELGDSALYFCASSVDGGGRSPLHFGNGTRLTVT.

Note on this clonotype: A read error may be the cause here, since a much bigger clone is one base away. The chain joins TRBV7-2 to TRBJ1-3; TRBD1 might be the D (5 bases). In germline, CDR1 is SGHTA, CDR2 FQGNSA. The CDR3 is 16 residues long. The CDR3, as DNA: TGTCCCAGCAGCCGCGACGGTGGAGGGACCCGAAACACCATATATTTT. Protein sequence: CPSSRDGGGTRNTIYF.

This clonotype was detected only a few times. The gene calls are TRBV7-8 and TRBJ1-1; 9 nucleotides match TRBD1. V shed 3 bases and J 4 bases; nucleotides not matched to a gene: 6. The CDR3 has 15 residues. CDR1 and CDR2 from the germline V gene are SGHVS and FQNEAQ. CDR3 coding DNA: TGTGCCAGCAGCTTCGGACAGGGGAGGGGCACTGAAGCTTTCTTT. Translation: CASSFGQGRGTEAFF.

This CDR3 reads CASRQDRGFNQPQHF. CDR3 DNA: TGTGCCAGTAGACAAGACAGGGGATTCAATCAGCCCCAGCATTTT. This rearrangement joins TRBV19 to TRBJ1-5; TRBD1 matches at 8 bases. From germline, CDR1 is LNHDA and CDR2 SQIVND (reference sequence). The junction had 7 bases not matched to a gene; V was cut back by 6 bases and J by 3 bases. The CDR3 loop spans 15 amino acids. The full variable domain, rest sourced from reference TRBV19 and TRBJ1-5, is DGGITQSPKYLFRKEGQNVTLSCEQNLNHDAMYWYRQDPGQGLRLIYYSQIVNDFQKGDIAEGYSVSREKKESFPLTVTSAQKNPTAFYLCASRQDRGFNQPQHFGDGTRLSIL.

This clonotype has a count of ten or more. This chain connects TRBV7-2 to TRBJ1-1; D uncertain. Germline V gives CDR1 SGHTA, CDR2 FQGNSA. The CDR3 extends over 13 amino acids. V lost 4 bases to trimming and J lost 1 base, with 7 bases between them. This CDR3 is CASSSTRNTEAFF. CDR3 nucleotides: TGTGCCAGCAGCTCAACAAGGAACACTGAAGCTTTCTTT.

This clonotype was observed a handful of times. V and J are TRBV2 and TRBJ2-4; D call uncertain. Per germline, CDR1 SNHLY and CDR2 FYNNEI. Trimming removed 3 bases at V and 6 bases at J, with 15 bases between. The CDR3 runs to 15 residues. This chain's CDR3 is CASSDISSTGNIQYF. In DNA form, the CDR3 reads TGTGCCAGCAGTGATATCAGCTCGACTGGAAACATTCAGTACTTC.

This clonotype has a single count. The chain couples TRBV20-1 to TRBJ2-2; 10 nucleotides line up with TRBD2. The V gene end was trimmed by 3 bases and the J gene end by 3 bases; junction bases not matched to a gene: 4. Germline V gene sequence: CDR1 DFQATT, CDR2 SNEGSKA (reference sequence). The CDR3 loop spans 15 amino acids. For the CDR3, the DNA is TGCAGTGCTAGCGAGCGGGGGGGTTACACCGGGGAGCTGTTTTTT. This gives the protein CSASERGGYTGELFF.

The gene calls are TRBV7-2 and TRBJ2-6; no firm D call. The germline gives CDR1 SGHTA, CDR2 FQGNSA. There are 17 residues in the CDR3. V lost 1 base and J 2 bases, leaving 12 bases between the germline ends. CDR3 protein: CASSLDPRSAGANVLTF. As DNA, the CDR3 is TGTGCCAGCAGCTTAGATCCGAGGTCGGCTGGGGCCAACGTCCTGACTTTC.

A few counts support this clonotype. The CDR3 loop reads CASNPPPFNQPQHF. Here the CDR3 DNA reads TGTGCCAGTAATCCTCCCCCCTTCAATCAGCCCCAGCATTTT. The chain links TRBV19 to TRBJ1-5, with unresolved D. Trimming cost V 7 bases and J 3 bases, with 13 bases left between them. From germline, CDR1 is LNHDA and CDR2 SQIVND (reference sequence). CDR3 length: 14 residues.

In this sample, this clonotype turned up a few times. The V and J genes are TRBV10-3 and TRBJ1-1; D gene unclear. Germline V gives CDR1 ENHRY, CDR2 SYGVKD. V lost 2 bases and J lost 1, with 5 bases in between. The CDR3 totals 13 residues. The CDR3 bases are TGTGCCATCAGTGAGAGGCAGAACACTGAAGCTTTCTTT. The encoded protein is CAISERQNTEAFF.

The chain has TRBV25-1 and TRBJ1-2; the D is unclear. Germline CDR1 and CDR2: MGHDK and SYGVNS. The CDR3 is 14 amino acids. The V end lost 4 bases, the J end lost 4 bases, and 13 bases lay between the germline ends. CDR3 in DNA: TGTGCCAGCAGTGCCGTCGAAGATGCCTATGGCTACACCTTC. It specifies CASSAVEDAYGYTF.

There are a few counts of this clonotype. The chain couples TRBV4-2 to TRBJ1-2, with 7 bases that match TRBD1. Trimming removed 0 bases from V and 5 bases from J; junction bases left unmatched: 9. CDR1 LGHNA and CDR2 YNFKEQ come from the germline V gene. The CDR3 extends over 16 amino acids. The CDR3 here is CASSQDVRQGWYGYTF. CDR3 in DNA: TGTGCCAGCAGCCAAGATGTGAGACAGGGTTGGTATGGCTACACCTTC.

Comments on this clonotype: This could be a read error, since a much larger clone is one nucleotide away. This chain connects TRBV7-3 to TRBJ2-1, with TRBD2 identical over 10 bases. Germline values: CDR1 SGHTA, CDR2 FQGTGA. The CDR3 totals 15 residues. V lost 1 base to trimming and J lost 9 bases; unmatched junction nucleotides: 6. The CDR3 loop reads CASSLKAGGSSEQFF. The CDR3 nucleotides are TGTGCCAGCAGCTTAAAAGCGGGGGGGTCTAGTGAGCAGTTCTTC. Full variable domain (rest looked up from reference TRBV7-3 and TRBJ2-1): GAGVSQTPSNKVTEKGKYVELRCDPISGHTALYWYRQSLGQGPEFLIYFQGTGAADDSGLPNDRFFAVRPEGSVSTLKIQRTERGDSAVYLCASSLKAGGSSEQFFGPGTRLTVL.

This chain joins TRBV20-1 and TRBJ1-1, with TRBD1 matching 9 bases. Germline CDR1 and CDR2: DFQATT and SNEGSKA (reference sequence). The CDR3 is 12 residues long. The trim removed 5 bases at V and 5 bases at J, leaving 3 bases unmatched. The DNA of the CDR3 is TGCAGTGCTTCCGGGACAGGGACTGAAGCTTTCTTT. This gives the protein CSASGTGTEAFF.

There are many counts of this clonotype. The genes are TRBV11-2 and TRBJ2-7; TRBD1 aligns across 8 bases. CDR3 length equals 14 residues. V shed 1 base and J 2 bases; nucleotides not matched to a gene: 1. Per the germline V gene, CDR1 is SGHAT and CDR2 is FQNNGV. The CDR3 loop is CASSLGTGTYEQYF. CDR3 coding DNA: TGTGCCAGCAGCTTAGGGACAGGGACCTACGAGCAGTACTTC.

Details on this clonotype: Germline and junction disagree at one end, which may indicate a read error. The V call is TRBV7-2, the J call TRBJ1-1; TRBD1 might be the D (5 bases). CDR1 and CDR2 from the germline V gene are SGHTA and FQGNSA. The CDR3 has 16 residues. The CDR3 loop reads CASSSPGYRLNSEAFF. CDR3 coding DNA: TGTGCCAGCAGCTCCCCGGGTTACAGGTTGAACTCTGAAGCTTTCTTT.

This clonotype occurred a few times. The V gene is TRBV6-1, the J gene TRBJ2-6; the D is unclear. There are 13 residues in the CDR3. V was trimmed by 4 bases and J by 2 bases, leaving 3 bases between them. Germline-derived CDR1 and CDR2 are MNHNS and SASEGT. The CDR3 DNA sequence: TGTGCCAGCAGTGTAACTGGGGCCAACGTCCTGACTTTC. It codes for CASSVTGANVLTF.

Only a few counts were recorded for this clonotype. The chain has TRBV5-1 and TRBJ1-1, with unresolved D. The ends were cut back, 3 bases at V and 6 bases at J, with 21 bases in the middle. The CDR3 has 16 residues. Germline lookup yields CDR1 SGHRS and CDR2 YFSETQ. The CDR3 region has the DNA TGCGCCAGCAGCTACGGGGAGACAAGGCGGATCCCTGAAGCTTTCTTT. This gives the protein CASSYGETRRIPEAFF.

A few counts support this clonotype. V gene TRBV12-3 or TRBV12-4 combines with J gene TRBJ1-5, with a weak D call TRBD1 (6 bases). V was clipped by 7 bases and J by 3 bases, with 16 bases between them. The CDR3 totals 15 residues. This chain's CDR3 is CASTPTGTNNQPQHF. CDR3 nucleotides: TGTGCCAGCACTCCTACAGGGACAAACAATCAGCCCCAGCATTTT.

The chain recombines TRBV5-1 with TRBJ2-1; D perhaps matches TRBD1 (5 bases). The CDR3 consists of 15 residues. Germline CDR1 is SGHRS and CDR2 is YFSETQ. V lost 2 bases and J 5 bases, leaving 14 bases between the germline ends. The CDR3 is CASSLTQGLNNEQFF. The CDR3 DNA reads TGCGCCAGCAGCTTAACGCAGGGTTTAAACAATGAGCAGTTCTTC.

V and J are TRBV7-2 and TRBJ1-2; possible D gene TRBD1, 5 bases. Trimming cost V 0 bases and J 2 bases, with 10 bases left between them. Germline V gene data show CDR1 as SGHTA and CDR2 as FQGNSA. The CDR3 contains 15 residues. Here the CDR3 DNA reads TGTGCCAGCAGCTTAGCCTTGGGGCAGAACTATGGCTACACCTTC. Its translation: CASSLALGQNYGYTF.

This clonotype was found many times. The chain combines TRBV6-1 with TRBJ2-1; D is possibly TRBD1 (5 bases). Germline loops: CDR1 MNHNS, CDR2 SASEGT. V dropped 3 bases and J dropped 4 bases, with 7 bases sitting between them. The CDR3 runs to 13 residues. The CDR3 DNA is TGTGCCAGCAGTGACCGACAGTACAATGAGCAGTTCTTC. Amino acid sequence: CASSDRQYNEQFF.

This clonotype was detected a few times. The rearrangement joins TRBV12-3 or TRBV12-4 to TRBJ1-5; D may be TRBD1 (5 bases). This CDR3 spans 14 amino acids. Trimming pared 4 bases from V and 8 bases from J, leaving 15 bases between. The CDR3 nucleotides read TGTGCCAGCAGTTCATTGACAGTTTCCAAGCCCCAGCATTTT. It translates to CASSSLTVSKPQHF.

The V and J genes are TRBV29-1 and TRBJ1-2, with a weak D call TRBD1 (5 bases). CDR1 and CDR2 from the germline V gene are SQVTM and ANQGSEA. The CDR3 contains 13 residues. Trimming pared 8 bases from V and 5 bases from J, leaving 18 bases between. CDR3 DNA: TGCAGCTCATCCGGGACCGCCGGATATGGCTACACCTTC. Translation: CSSSGTAGYGYTF.

This clonotype was seen a few times. V usage is TRBV10-3 and J usage is TRBJ1-2; no clear D. Trimming took off 7 bases at V and 0 bases at J, with 9 bases between the two ends. Germline V CDR1 and CDR2: ENHRY, SYGVKD. CDR3 size: 13 residues. CDR3 in amino acids: CAITPRANYGYTF. CDR3 bases: TGTGCCATCACCCCCAGAGCTAACTATGGCTACACCTTC.

The gene calls are TRBV10-2 and TRBJ2-7; D not certain. The CDR3 contains 11 residues. Germline V gives CDR1 WSHSY, CDR2 SAAADI. V was trimmed by 2 bases and J by 4 bases, leaving 3 bases between them. CDR3 residues: CASSEGYEQYF. DNA for the CDR3: TGCGCCAGCAGTGAGGGGTACGAGCAGTACTTC.